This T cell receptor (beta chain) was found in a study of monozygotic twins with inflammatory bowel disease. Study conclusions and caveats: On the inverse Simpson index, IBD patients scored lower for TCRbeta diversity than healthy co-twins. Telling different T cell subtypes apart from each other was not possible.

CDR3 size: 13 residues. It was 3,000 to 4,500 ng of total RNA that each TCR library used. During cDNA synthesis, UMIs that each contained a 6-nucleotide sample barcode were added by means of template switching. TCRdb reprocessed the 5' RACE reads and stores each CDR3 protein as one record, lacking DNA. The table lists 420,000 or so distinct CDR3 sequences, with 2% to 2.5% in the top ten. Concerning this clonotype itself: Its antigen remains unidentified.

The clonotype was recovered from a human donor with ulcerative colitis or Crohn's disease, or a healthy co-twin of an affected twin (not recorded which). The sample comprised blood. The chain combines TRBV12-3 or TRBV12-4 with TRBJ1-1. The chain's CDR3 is CASSLGVYTEAFF.